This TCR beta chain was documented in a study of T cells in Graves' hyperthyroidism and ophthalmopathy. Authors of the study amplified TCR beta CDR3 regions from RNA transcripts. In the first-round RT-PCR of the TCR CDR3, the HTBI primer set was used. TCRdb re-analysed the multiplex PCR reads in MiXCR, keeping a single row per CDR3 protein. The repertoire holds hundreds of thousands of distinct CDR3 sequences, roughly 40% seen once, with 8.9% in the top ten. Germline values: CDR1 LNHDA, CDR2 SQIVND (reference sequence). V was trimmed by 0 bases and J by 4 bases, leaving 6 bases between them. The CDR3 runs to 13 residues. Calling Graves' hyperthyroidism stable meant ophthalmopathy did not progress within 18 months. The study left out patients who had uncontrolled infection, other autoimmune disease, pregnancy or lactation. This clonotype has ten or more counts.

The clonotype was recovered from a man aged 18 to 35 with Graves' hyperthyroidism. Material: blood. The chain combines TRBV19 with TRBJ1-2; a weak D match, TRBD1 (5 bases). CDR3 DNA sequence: TGTGCCAGTAGTATAGATAGGGGCTATGGCTACACCTTC. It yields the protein CASSIDRGYGYTF.